This T cell receptor (beta chain) stems from a study of blood T cell repertoires in COVID-19. About the research overall: T cells, B-cell-depleted T cells, or PBMCs supplied cDNA or gDNA.

CDR3 size: 15 residues. Germline V CDR1 and CDR2: LNHDA, SQIVND (reference sequence). J gave up 3 bases and V 4 bases, and 7 bases lay outside the gene matches. Original methodology: Amplification with reference gene primers provided the estimates of nucleated cell counts. Using immunoSEQ multiplex PCR, the repertoire was profiled, and TCRdb retains in-frame clones only, with some absent. The V and J calls and clone size were taken over from that table, and D and trimming were inferred from the DNA. This repertoire shows approximately 47,000 clones, 70% to 85% found once; its top ten account for roughly 8.8%.

The sample comprised peripheral blood. The chain uses TRBV19 and TRBJ2-3; 7 nucleotides match TRBD2. This TCR came from a man aged 55 to 70 with acute or convalescent COVID-19. The CDR3 reads CASSRRLAGTDTQYF. CDR3 nucleotide sequence: TGTGCCAGTAGTAGACGACTAGCAGGAACAGATACGCAGTATTTT.